This T cell receptor (beta chain) was captured by sequencing in a study of molecular identifiers for immune sequencing clone quantification (dated 2018 in TCRdb). Describing the broader study: For a replicate experiment, the RNA from either about 20,000 or 100,000 naive CD8 T cells was divided into five aliquots, and four of those aliquots went on to sequencing. This methods study used CD8 T cells to benchmark TCR RNA copy counting and molecular-identifier clustering-based TCR repertoire sequencing (MIDCIRS).

Naive CD8 T cell libraries were made from about 20,000 to 1,000,000 sorted cells using 10%, 30% or 50% of purified RNA. On a BD FACSAria II, naive CD8 T cells were FACS-sorted as CD8+CD4-CCR7+CD45RA+ and collected into RLT Plus buffer. To test detection sensitivity, Jurkat RNA equal to 10 or so TCR copies was added to samples of about 18,000-1,100,000 naive CD8 T cells. CD8 T cells were enriched using RosetteSep CD8+ T Cell Enrichment Cocktail and Ficoll-Paque, and the enriched cells then underwent ACK red cell lysis. Paper-wide results and their limitations: Spiked-in Jurkat TCR RNA (approximately 10 copies' worth), which is not part of the donor repertoire, was contained in the naive libraries. Clones above 20 RNA copies held over 97% of molecules in CMV-specific effector cells but under 1% in naive cells. When barcode sub-clustering was left out, chimeric consensus sequences inflated TCR diversity, with chimeras reaching as high as 47%. About 3 recovered TCR RNA copies per cell were obtained by modeling, versus approximately 10 by digital PCR, implying a capture efficiency of 25% to 35%. The sizes of highly expanded clones could end up underestimated when identical TCR molecules share a barcode. Even against a background of roughly 1 million naive CD8 T cells, spiked-in Jurkat TCR RNA amounting to a single cell's worth was reported to be detectable.

The library was obtained by PCR. The reads were generated on a NextSeq 500. Bulk TCR libraries were generated as previously described, with the TCR primers listed in Table S5 used. The Qiagen AllPrep DNA/RNA kit was used to purify total RNA. Before analysis, reads from multiple sequencing runs of one library were combined. The authors' analysis ran thus. Reads were retained only if the reads had an exact TCR constant sequence, and the retained reads were trimmed to 150 nt and grouped according to their 12-nt molecular barcodes. Reads inside each barcode group were sub-clustered using a 15% Levenshtein threshold, and a quality-weighted consensus sequence was constructed for each RNA molecule. Non-functional sequences were filtered out, along with any lower-count sequence sitting one edit away from another sequence. On the basis of fitting two negative binomial distributions, barcode sub-clusters with fewer than 20% of the maximum read count were discarded. TCRdb reanalyzed the raw reads on its own, using fastp at Q25 for trimming and MiXCR for clone calling, and kept in-frame beta chains. CDR3 protein duplicates are merged, each entry listing the most common genes and DNA. TCRdb, not the authors, supplied the V and J calls. In this sample the table shows over 65,000 distinct CDR3 sequences, around 27% of which occur a single time. Clones ranked in the top ten supply about 0.8% of the sample.

This clonotype was seen repeatedly, ten times or more. There is no known antigen for this receptor. It has no much larger one-base neighbor in the sample; base qualities were not kept. In the germline V gene (reference sequence), CDR1 corresponds to DFQATT and CDR2 to SNEGSKA. Germline trimming amounts to 6 bases on V and 0 bases on J, with 3 as the count of junction bases outside the gene matches. The CDR3 goes from the cysteine to the phenylalanine over 14 residues. Only the CDR3 DNA stays, 42 bases, in frame from base 1. Material for sequencing was naive CD8+ T cells from blood, with Jurkat cell RNA spiked in. What the cell subset or site label conveys for this sample: FACS-sorted CD8+CD4-CCR7+CD45RA+ naive T cells. The TCR originated in a human donor in good health. Some libraries in this study had Jurkat cell RNA spiked in. The rearrangement joined TRBV20-1 to TRBJ2-2; TRBD1 agrees with 8 junctional bases. CDR3 region: CSARDRSNTGELFF. The DNA reads TGCAGTGCGCGGGACAGGTCGAACACCGGGGAGCTGTTTTTT.